This T cell receptor (beta chain) is drawn from a study of blood T cells in healthy people across ages. Study findings and constraints: Unsorted PBMC input precluded a conclusive naive versus antigen-experienced comparison.

PCR was performed a second time for roughly 7 to 11 cycles using a sample-barcoded 5' primer and a J-beta primer mix. Every cDNA molecule carried a tag from a template-switch adaptor bearing 12 random nucleotides. Every sample returned 3 million or more CDR3-containing paired-end reads. One entry per CDR3 protein, called by TCRdb with MiXCR from the 5' RACE reads. The repertoire holds approximately 810,000 distinct CDR3 sequences, 29% seen once, with 15% to 20% in the top ten. A word on this clonotype: Its cognate antigen is unknown. Compared with germline, one end of the junction differs, possibly owing to a read error.

The sequence was collected from a woman at least 80 years old in good health. Specimen: blood.

CDR3 DNA: TGTGTCAGCAGCAATACTAGGCTAGGAAACGTCAATGAGCAGTACTTC. This gives the protein CVSSNTRLGNVNEQYF. The genes are TRBV7-8 and TRBJ2-7; maybe TRBD2 (5 bases). The germline gives CDR1 SGHVS, CDR2 FQNEAQ. The CDR3 is made up of 16 amino acids. Together with reference TRBV7-8 and TRBJ2-7, the CDR3 gives the full variable domain: GAGVSQSPRYKVAKRGQDVALRCDPISGHVSLFWYQQALGQGPEFLTYFQNEAQLDKSGLPSDRFFAERPEGSVSTLKIQRTQQEDSAVYLCVSSNTRLGNVNEQYFGPGTRLTVT.